This T cell receptor beta chain was captured in a study of beta chain features in type 1 diabetes. Study results and caveats: Reduced insertions and increased deletions marked VDJ junctions in type 1 diabetes patients. Sequencing of cDNA might inflate the share of cells that strongly express TCR. When Type 1 diabetes patients were examined, their TCRB CDR3s proved moderately but significantly shorter in all four CD4+ subsets.

The table lists this clone with a few counts. The antigen is undetermined. Sampling consisted of one heparinised blood draw per donor, averaging about 116 mL. The whole isolated RNA underwent reverse transcription, so sequencing captured expressed TCRB transcripts. The table came from immunoSEQ multiplex PCR; TCRdb's copy has only in-frame clones and leaves some out. The data contain roughly 150,000 clones, about a tenth of them singletons. Germline V lookup: CDR1 SGDLS, CDR2 YYNGEE. The trim removed 0 bases at V and 8 bases at J, leaving 9 bases unmatched. The CDR3 length is 16 residues. The source material was central memory CD4+ T cells from blood. The TCR was taken from a man aged 25-40 years with type 1 diabetes. This chain connects TRBV9 to TRBJ2-1; 9 bases are shared with TRBD2. Here the CDR3 reads CASSVDASGNLDEQFF. The CDR3 DNA follows: TGTGCCAGCAGCGTAGACGCTAGCGGGAATTTGGATGAGCAGTTCTTC.